This T cell receptor beta chain was profiled in a study of neurological immune-mediated disorders. Whole-study results and caveats: The absence of shared CDR3 amino acid sequences among expanded clones across subjects suggests private repertoires in all groups. In HTLV-1-associated myelopathy, TCR clonal expansion was greatest, and in multiple sclerosis it was least, below healthy controls.

Ten or more counts support this clonotype. The antigen remains undetermined. The CDR3 runs 14 residues. In germline, CDR1 is SGDLS, CDR2 YYNGEE. V was clipped by 3 bases and J by 3 bases, with 12 bases between them. Synthesis of cDNA was accomplished via 5'RACE employing 10-nucleotide random UMIs. Via MiXCR, TCRdb re-called the 5' RACE reads, giving one row per CDR3 protein. The sample has some 95,000 distinct CDR3 sequences, 3% to 4.5% seen once; the top ten hold roughly 6%. The J gene is TRBJ1-1, the V gene TRBV9; a weak D match, TRBD1 (6 bases). This sequence originates from a young woman with multiple sclerosis. The material sequenced was PBMCs. As DNA, the CDR3 is TGTGCCAGCAGCGGGAAGGACAGAGACACTGAAGCTTTCTTT. Its translation is CASSGKDRDTEAFF.